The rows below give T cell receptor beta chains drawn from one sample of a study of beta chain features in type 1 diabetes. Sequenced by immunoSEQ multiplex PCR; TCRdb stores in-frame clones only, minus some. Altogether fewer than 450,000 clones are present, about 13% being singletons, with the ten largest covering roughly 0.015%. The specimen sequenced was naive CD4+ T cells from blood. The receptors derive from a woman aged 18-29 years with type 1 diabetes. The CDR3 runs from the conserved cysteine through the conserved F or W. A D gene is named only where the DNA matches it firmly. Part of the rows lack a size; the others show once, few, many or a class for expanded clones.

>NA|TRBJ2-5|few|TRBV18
TGTGCCAGCTCACGAGAACTCCAAGAGACCCAGTACTTC
CASSRELQETQYF
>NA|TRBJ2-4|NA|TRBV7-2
TGTGCCAGCAGCTCCCCAGGGGTTTTTGGGGACATTCAGTACTTC
CASSSPGVFGDIQYF
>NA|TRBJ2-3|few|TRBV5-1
TGCGCCAGCAGCTTGGTGCGGGCCAGCACAGATACGCAGTATTTT
CASSLVRASTDTQYF
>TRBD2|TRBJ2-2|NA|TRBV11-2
TGTGCCAGCAGCTTAGGTAGCGGGATTTTCGGGGAGCTGTTTTTT
CASSLGSGIFGELFF
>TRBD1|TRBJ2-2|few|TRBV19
TGTGCCAGTAGCCCGACCGGGACAGGGGTTCCCGGGGAGCTGTTTTTT
CASSPTGTGVPGELFF
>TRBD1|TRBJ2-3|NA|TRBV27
TGTGCCAGCAGTAGCCTCACCACTTCTAGGGGGCACACAGATACGCAGTATTTT
CASSSLTTSRGHTDTQYF
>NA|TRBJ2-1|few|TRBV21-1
TGTGCCAGCCCCAGGGACAGAGACAATGAGCAGTTCTTC
CASPRDRDNEQFF
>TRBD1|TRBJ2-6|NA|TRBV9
TGTGCCAGCAGCGCGACGAGGGCCGGACAGGGGGAACCTGGGGCCAACGTCCTGACTTTC
CASSATRAGQGEPGANVLTF
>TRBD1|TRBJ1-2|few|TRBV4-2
TGTGCCAGCAGCCCCGGGGACAGATCGCCTAACTATGGCTACACCTTC
CASSPGDRSPNYGYTF
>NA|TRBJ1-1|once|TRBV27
TGTGCCAGCAGTTACAGGGCCCCAAACACTGAAGCTTTCTTT
CASSYRAPNTEAFF
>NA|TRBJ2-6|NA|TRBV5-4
TGTGCCAGCAGCTTGGGCGGGACGGCCATGCGGGGGGCCAACGTCCTGACTTTC
CASSLGGTAMRGANVLTF
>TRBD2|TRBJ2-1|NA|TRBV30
TGTGCCTGGAGTGCGGGAGGAACAAAGAATGAGCAGTTCTTC
CAWSAGGTKNEQFF
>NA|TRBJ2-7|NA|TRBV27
TGTGCCAGCAGTTTTAGTCAGGGCCCTTACGAGCAGTACTTC
CASSFSQGPYEQYF
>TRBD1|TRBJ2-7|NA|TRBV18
TGTGCCAGCTCACCCGGGACAGGGAATTCCTACGAGCAGTACTTC
CASSPGTGNSYEQYF
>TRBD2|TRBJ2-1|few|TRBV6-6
TGTGCCAGCAGCCGACAGACTAGCGGGAGGGCCTATGAGCAGTTCTTC
CASSRQTSGRAYEQFF
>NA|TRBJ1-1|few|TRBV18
TGTGCCAGCTCAACGGCAGGAGGGCGGACTGAAGCTTTCTTT
CASSTAGGRTEAFF
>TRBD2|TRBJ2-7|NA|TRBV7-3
TGTGCCAGCAGCTTAGCGGGAGAGAGCTACGAGCAGTACTTC
CASSLAGESYEQYF
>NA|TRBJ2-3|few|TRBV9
TGTGCCAGCAGCGCCGGGTCCCATGCAACAGATACGCAGTATTTT
CASSAGSHATDTQYF
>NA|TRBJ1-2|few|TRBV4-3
TGCGCCAGCAGCCGAAACAGGCTGACTAACTATGGCTACACCTTC
CASSRNRLTNYGYTF
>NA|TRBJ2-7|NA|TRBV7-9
TGTGCCAGCACCCTATGGAGGCCTCCTTACGAGCAGTACTTC
CASTLWRPPYEQYF
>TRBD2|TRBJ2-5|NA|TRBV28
TGTGCCAGCAGTGGGGGTAAACTAGCGAGAAGTACAGAGACCCAGTACTTC
CASSGGKLARSTETQYF
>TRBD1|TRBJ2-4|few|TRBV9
TGTGCCAGCAGCGTAGGGGGACAGGGAGCCAAAAACATTCAGTACTTC
CASSVGGQGAKNIQYF
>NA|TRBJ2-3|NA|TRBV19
TGTGCCAGTATGCCTGAGGCCGGCCCAGATACGCAGTATTTT
CASMPEAGPDTQYF
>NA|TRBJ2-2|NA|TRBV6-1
TGTGCCAGCACCCGAGGCGGGGAGCTGTTTTTT
CASTRGGELFF
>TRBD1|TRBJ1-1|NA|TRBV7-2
TGTGCCAGCAGCCGCGGGACAGCCGAAGGCGCTTTCTTT
CASSRGTAEGAFF
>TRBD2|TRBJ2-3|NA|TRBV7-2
TGTGCCAGCAGAATTAGCGGGACAGATACGCAGTATTTT
CASRISGTDTQYF
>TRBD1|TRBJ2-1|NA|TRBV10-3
TGTGCCATCAGTTCACGAACCGGACAGGGAGGATACAATGAGCAGTTCTTC
CAISSRTGQGGYNEQFF